Each of the 30 T cell receptor beta chains below was sequenced from the same sample in a study of T cell repertoires in cytomegalovirus infection. Their target antigens are unknown. TCRdb re-derived calls from the reads in MiXCR, one entry per CDR3 protein. The table lists 800,000 to 950,000 distinct CDR3 sequences, about 30% of them singletons. The starting material was cultured CD8+ T cells from PBMCs, obtained from culture after CMV antigen stimulation. The receptors shown here come from a human donor in good health (CMV status not recorded). Some clones in this sample may be carry-over from other donors' samples.

This chain connects TRBV4-1 to TRBJ1-1; possibly TRBD1 for D (5 bases). There are 15 residues in the CDR3. From germline, CDR1 is MGHRA and CDR2 YSYEKL. V was pared by 4 bases and J by 6 bases, with 18 bases between. CDR3: CASSPTSGHRAEAFF. Written as DNA, the CDR3 is TGCGCCAGCAGCCCAACGTCCGGACATAGGGCTGAAGCTTTCTTT.

This clonotype was seen a handful of times. The chain links TRBV12-3 or TRBV12-4 to TRBJ2-2; possibly TRBD1 for D (5 bases). The V end was cut by 3 bases, the J end by 6 bases, with 11 bases between. The CDR3 consists of 14 residues. CDR3 in amino acids: CASSFQGVPGELFF. CDR3 nucleotides: TGTGCCAGCAGTTTCCAGGGTGTCCCCGGGGAGCTGTTTTTT.

The rearrangement links TRBV6-1 to TRBJ1-5; D is undetermined. Trimming pared 1 base from V and 0 bases from J, leaving 10 bases between. Germline V gene data show CDR1 as MNHNS and CDR2 as SASEGT. The CDR3 extends over 16 amino acids. CDR3 in amino acids: CASSEGTAASNQPQHF. CDR3 sequence (DNA): TGTGCCAGCAGTGAAGGGACCGCCGCTAGCAATCAGCCCCAGCATTTT.

The rearrangement uses TRBV27 and TRBJ1-1; maybe TRBD1 (5 bases). The CDR3 totals 16 residues. Per the germline V gene, CDR1 is MNHEY and CDR2 is SMNVEV (reference sequence). The V gene lost 2 bases and the J gene lost 4 bases, with 17 bases spanning the gap. This chain's CDR3 is CASSLVQGELSTEAFF. The CDR3 DNA sequence: TGTGCCAGCAGTTTAGTCCAGGGAGAGCTGAGCACTGAAGCTTTCTTT.

This clonotype has only a few counts. V usage is TRBV19 and J usage is TRBJ2-3, with a tentative D call TRBD2 (5 bases). The CDR3 sequence is 13 residues long. With 8 bases removed from V and 0 bases from J, the gap between germline ends came to 9 bases. Germline-derived CDR1 and CDR2 are LNHDA and SQIVND (reference sequence). In nucleotides, the CDR3 is TGTGCCAGTGGCCTAGCTAGCACAGATACGCAGTATTTT. As protein: CASGLASTDTQYF.

The rearrangement joins TRBV7-9 to TRBJ2-1, with TRBD1 matching 8 bases. This CDR3 has 16 residues. Trimming cost V 5 bases and J 4 bases; bases outside gene matches: 10. Germline V lookup: CDR1 SEHNR, CDR2 FQNEAQ (reference sequence). The CDR3 coding sequence is TGTGCCAGCAGCCCAGACGCAGGGGGCAGGTACAATGAGCAGTTCTTC. Its translation: CASSPDAGGRYNEQFF.

This clonotype was counted between two and nine times. The V call is TRBV6-5, the J call TRBJ2-1; TRBD1 matches at 8 bases. Trimming cost V 5 bases and J 8 bases; bases outside gene matches: 11. This CDR3 contains 15 residues. CDR1 is MNHEY, CDR2 SVGAGI, per germline. The CDR3 bases are TGTGCCAGCAGTCCCCTGGTAGACAGGGGCCATGAGCAGTTCTTC. It yields the protein CASSPLVDRGHEQFF.

This chain connects TRBV10-3 to TRBJ1-6; D call uncertain. CDR3 length: 16 residues. Trimming removed 0 bases from V and 7 bases from J, with 13 bases in between. Germline assignment: CDR1 ENHRY and CDR2 SYGVKD. The CDR3 DNA reads as TGTGCCATCAGTGAGTCAAAGGACGGAGTCAATTCACCCCTCCACTTT. Translated: CAISESKDGVNSPLHF.

This clonotype was counted between two and nine times. The rearrangement links TRBV7-8 to TRBJ1-5, with 12 bases that match TRBD1. Germline V gene lookup returns CDR1 SGHVS and CDR2 FQNEAQ. CDR3 length equals 14 residues. The V segment lost 6 bases and the J segment 4 bases; nucleotides outside the gene matches: 1. The CDR3 loop reads CASRGQGANQPQHF. DNA of the CDR3: TGTGCCAGCAGGGGACAGGGGGCAAATCAGCCCCAGCATTTT.

The rearrangement joins TRBV7-9 to TRBJ1-6; D ambiguous. CDR3 size: 16 residues. Germline CDR1 and CDR2: SEHNR and FQNEAQ (reference sequence). V dropped 3 bases and J dropped 3 bases, with 12 bases sitting between them. In DNA, the CDR3 is TGTGCCAGCAGCTTGGCCCGTGGAAGCTATAATTCACCCCTCCACTTT. This encodes CASSLARGSYNSPLHF.

The chain has TRBV25-1 and TRBJ1-3; a weak D match, TRBD1 (5 bases). This CDR3 region has 17 residues. Germline V gene sequence: CDR1 MGHDK, CDR2 SYGVNS. V was shortened by 5 bases and J by 0 bases, with 17 bases between the two germline ends. The DNA for the CDR3 is TGTGCCAGCAGTAACCCCCGGGGGGGGTTCTCTGGAAACACCATATATTTT. Encoded protein: CASSNPRGGFSGNTIYF.

This clonotype occurred a few times. The CDR3 is CASRPRYQETQYF. In nucleotides, the CDR3 is TGTGCCAGCAGGCCCAGGTACCAAGAGACCCAGTACTTC. The J gene is TRBJ2-5, the V gene TRBV28; no clear D. V gave up 6 bases and J gave up 0 bases, with 8 bases separating them. The CDR3 has 13 residues. The germline V gene has CDR1 MDHEN and CDR2 SYDVKM. The entire variable domain, with the rest obtained from reference TRBV28 and TRBJ2-5, is as follows: DVKVTQSSRYLVKRTGEKVFLECVQDMDHENMFWYRQDPGLGLRLIYFSYDVKMKEKGDIPEGYSVSREKKERFSLILESASTNQTSMYLCASRPRYQETQYFGPGTRLLVL.

The chain carries TRBV14 and TRBJ1-1; the match to TRBD1 covers 8 bases. This CDR3 is 16 amino acids long. V was pared by 2 bases and J by 2 bases, with 7 bases of the junction left unmatched. The germline gives CDR1 SGHDN, CDR2 FVKESK. The CDR3 DNA follows: TGTGCCAGCAGCCAAAGTCAGGGGGCTAGCAACACTGAAGCTTTCTTT. It translates to CASSQSQGASNTEAFF.

The CDR3 region is CASSSLAHMNTEAFF. CDR3 sequence (DNA): TGTGCCAGCAGCTCCCTGGCGCACATGAACACTGAAGCTTTCTTT. The gene calls are TRBV5-6 and TRBJ1-1; D not resolved. The V end was cut by 3 bases, the J end by 0 bases, with 12 bases between. Germline values: CDR1 SGHDT, CDR2 YYEEEE. The CDR3 runs 15 residues.

This clonotype has just a few counts. The V gene is TRBV6-1, the J gene TRBJ1-1; 7 positions agree with TRBD1. The CDR3 is 12 residues long. V gave up 10 bases and J gave up 4 bases; unmatched junction bases: 6. The germline V gene has CDR1 MNHNS and CDR2 SASEGT. The CDR3 nucleotides are TGTGCCACGACAGGGTTCGGCACTGAAGCTTTCTTT. Translated, it gives CATTGFGTEAFF.

The chain combines TRBV29-1 with TRBJ2-3, with D perhaps TRBD2 (6 bases). Trimming shortened V by 6 bases and J by 1 base, and 14 bases separated the two germline ends. Per germline, CDR1 SQVTM and CDR2 ANQGSEA. The CDR3 contains 14 residues. CDR3 sequence (DNA): TGCAGCGTGGGGACTCCGAGGGGCACAGATACGCAGTATTTT. Translated: CSVGTPRGTDTQYF.

There are a few counts of this clonotype. The V call is TRBV7-6, the J call TRBJ1-4; 7 nucleotides agree with TRBD1. The V segment lost 5 bases and the J segment 5 bases; nucleotides outside the gene matches: 5. The CDR3 has 14 residues. The germline V gene encodes CDR1 SGHVS and CDR2 FNYEAQ. The CDR3 DNA reads TGTGCCAGCAGCCACGACAGGGTGAATGAAAAACTGTTTTTT. It encodes CASSHDRVNEKLFF. Full variable domain (missing parts from reference TRBV7-6 and TRBJ1-4): GAGVSQSPRYKVTKRGQDVALRCDPISGHVSLYWYRQALGQGPEFLTYFNYEAQQDKSGLPNDRFSAERPEGSISTLTIQRTEQRDSAMYRCASSHDRVNEKLFFGSGTQLSVL.

V gene TRBV7-8 combines with J gene TRBJ2-5, with D perhaps matching TRBD1 (5 bases). The V gene lost 5 bases and the J gene lost 5 bases, with 18 bases spanning the gap. This CDR3 contains 15 residues. Per germline, CDR1 SGHVS and CDR2 FQNEAQ. The CDR3 loop reads CASSPRQTARETQYF. The DNA of the CDR3 is TGTGCCAGCAGCCCCAGACAGACTGCCCGGGAGACCCAGTACTTC.

This clonotype has a handful of counts. This chain uses TRBV7-2 with TRBJ1-2, with D perhaps matching TRBD1 (6 bases). Trimming shortened V by 3 bases and J by 6 bases, and 17 bases separated the two germline ends. Germline-derived CDR1 and CDR2 are SGHTA and FQGNSA. The CDR3 extends over 15 amino acids. CDR3 region: CASSLGGRAIDGYTF. CDR3 coding DNA: TGTGCCAGCAGCTTGGGGGGCAGGGCAATAGATGGCTACACCTTC. Based on the CDR3 plus reference TRBV7-2 and TRBJ1-2, the full variable domain is GAGVSQSPSNKVTEKGKDVELRCDPISGHTALYWYRQSLGQGLEFLIYFQGNSAPDKSGLPSDRFSAERTGGSVSTLTIQRTQQEDSAVYLCASSLGGRAIDGYTFGSGTRLTVV.

V is TRBV7-9 and J is TRBJ2-1; D is unresolved. This CDR3 spans 12 amino acids. V was clipped by 6 bases and J by 13 bases, with 16 bases between them. The germline V gene encodes CDR1 SEHNR and CDR2 FQNEAQ (reference sequence). DNA of the CDR3: TGTGCCAGCAGAGACGGGTCCCACGGTCAGTTCTTC. This codes for CASRDGSHGQFF.

The table lists this clonotype with many counts. The genes are TRBV2 and TRBJ1-6; TRBD1 is a possible D gene (5 bases). V was cut by 3 bases and J by 8 bases, with 17 bases left in between. Germline V gene lookup returns CDR1 SNHLY and CDR2 FYNNEI. The CDR3 is 16 amino acids. The chain's CDR3 is CASSDREGLVDSPLHF. CDR3 nucleotides: TGTGCCAGCAGTGACAGGGAAGGGCTGGTAGATTCACCCCTCCACTTT.

This clonotype was observed a handful of times. CDR3 DNA: TGTGCCAGCAGTGGGCCCGAGGATACGCAGTATTTT. Its translation: CASSGPEDTQYF. The chain links TRBV6-1 to TRBJ2-3; D call uncertain. V lost 4 bases and J lost 6, with 8 bases in between. CDR1 is MNHNS and CDR2 is SASEGT in the germline V gene. The CDR3 covers 12 residues.

The chain uses TRBV4-2 and TRBJ1-1; D unresolved. CDR1 and CDR2 from the germline V gene are LGHNA and YNFKEQ. The CDR3 is 16 amino acids. Deletions cut 4 bases from V and 3 bases from J, with 18 bases between. DNA for the CDR3: TGTGCCAGCAGCCCTTACTCTGGGGTTGGGGACACTGAAGCTTTCTTT. The encoded protein is CASSPYSGVGDTEAFF.

This clonotype has only one observation. This rearrangement joins TRBV7-1 to TRBJ1-5; 8 bases map to TRBD1. TRBV7-1 carries the ORF label, with uncertain function. The CDR3 extends over 14 amino acids. The V and J ends lost 5 bases and 5 bases, in that order; junction bases with no gene match: 5. The CDR3 sequence is CASSNQGADQPQHF. The DNA of the CDR3 is TGTGCCAGCAGCAACCAGGGGGCCGATCAGCCCCAGCATTTT.

This clonotype was counted a few times. The V gene is TRBV4-1, the J gene TRBJ2-1; the D gene is possibly TRBD1 (6 bases). Germline loops: CDR1 MGHRA, CDR2 YSYEKL. The CDR3 totals 17 residues. Trimming stripped 0 bases from V and 4 bases from J, with 16 bases between. CDR3 sequence (DNA): TGCGCCAGCAGCCAAGATCCTGAGGACAGCCTTTACAATGAGCAGTTCTTC. This encodes CASSQDPEDSLYNEQFF.

This clonotype turned up a few times. The chain has TRBV15 and TRBJ2-1; 8 bases are shared with TRBD2. CDR1 is LNHNV, CDR2 YYDKDF, per germline (reference sequence). The trim removed 5 bases at V and 7 bases at J, leaving 4 bases unmatched. This CDR3 has 13 amino acids. CDR3 DNA: TGTGCCACCAGCCGACTAGCGAGGAATGAGCAGTTCTTC. This sequence encodes CATSRLARNEQFF.

The table lists this clonotype with a few counts. The genes are TRBV24-1 and TRBJ1-2; D is uncertain. V lost 7 bases and J 8 bases, leaving 13 bases between the germline ends. Germline CDR1 and CDR2: KGHDR and SFDVKD. This CDR3 region has 12 residues. In nucleotides, the CDR3 is TGTGCCACCAGACTTGGAACTGGGGGCTACACCTTC. It specifies CATRLGTGGYTF.

The chain carries TRBV6-1 and TRBJ2-5, with 7 bases aligning to TRBD1. The CDR3 contains 14 residues. V trimming: 7 bases; J trimming: 2 bases; junction bases outside the gene matches: 7. The germline V gene has CDR1 MNHNS and CDR2 SASEGT. The CDR3 loop is CASIGRGPQETQYF. CDR3 coding DNA: TGTGCCAGCATTGGAAGGGGGCCACAAGAGACCCAGTACTTC.

This chain joins TRBV6-2 or TRBV6-3 and TRBJ1-5, with unresolved D. CDR1 is MNHEY and CDR2 is SVGEGT in the germline V gene. CDR3 length: 14 residues. Trimming removed 2 bases at V and 3 bases at J, with 8 bases between. The CDR3 loop is CASSYGQINQPQHF. CDR3 in DNA: TGTGCCAGCAGTTACGGGCAGATCAATCAGCCCCAGCATTTT.

The rearrangement links TRBV6-2 or TRBV6-3 to TRBJ2-2, with TRBD2 identical over 8 bases. This CDR3 region has 17 residues. The germline CDR1 and CDR2 sequences are MNHEY and SVGEGT. V gave up 6 bases and J gave up 7 bases; unmatched junction bases: 16. CDR3 residues: CASRKSGGTSVNGELFF. CDR3 DNA: TGTGCCAGCAGAAAAAGCGGGGGTACCTCGGTCAACGGGGAGCTGTTTTTT.